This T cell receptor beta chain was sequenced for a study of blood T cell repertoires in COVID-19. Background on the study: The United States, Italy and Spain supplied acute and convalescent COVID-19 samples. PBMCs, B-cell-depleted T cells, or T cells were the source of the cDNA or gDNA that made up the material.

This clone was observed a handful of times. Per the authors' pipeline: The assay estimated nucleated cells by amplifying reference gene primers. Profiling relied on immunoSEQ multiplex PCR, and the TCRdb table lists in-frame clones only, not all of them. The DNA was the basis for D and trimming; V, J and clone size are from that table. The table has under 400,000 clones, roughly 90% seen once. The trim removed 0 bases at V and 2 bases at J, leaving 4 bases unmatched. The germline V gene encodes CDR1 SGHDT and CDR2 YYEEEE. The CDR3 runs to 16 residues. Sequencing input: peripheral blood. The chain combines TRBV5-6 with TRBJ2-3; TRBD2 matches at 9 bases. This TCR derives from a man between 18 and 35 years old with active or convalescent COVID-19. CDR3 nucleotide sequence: TGTGCCAGCAGCTTGGTGGCTAGCGGGGACACAGATACGCAGTATTTT. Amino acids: CASSLVASGDTDTQYF. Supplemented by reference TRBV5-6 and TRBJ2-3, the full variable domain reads DAGVTQSPTHLIKTRGQQVTLRCSPKSGHDTVSWYQQALGQGPQFIFQYYEEEERQRGNFPDRFSGHQFPNYSSELNVNALLLGDSALYLCASSLVASGDTDTQYFGPGTRLTVL.